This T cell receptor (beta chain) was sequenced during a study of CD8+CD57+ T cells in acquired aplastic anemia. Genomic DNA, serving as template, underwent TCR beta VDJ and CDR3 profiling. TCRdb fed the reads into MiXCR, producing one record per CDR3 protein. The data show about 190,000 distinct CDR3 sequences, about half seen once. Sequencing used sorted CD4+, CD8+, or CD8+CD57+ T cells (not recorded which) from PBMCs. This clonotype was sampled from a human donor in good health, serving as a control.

The CDR3 region has the DNA TGTGCCAGCAGCACGCGGGGGAGCTACAATGAGCAGTTCTTC. The encoded protein is CASSTRGSYNEQFF. The V gene is TRBV7-9, the J gene TRBJ2-1, with 7 bases matching TRBD2. J was trimmed by 3 bases and V by 5 bases; bases with no gene match: 4. CDR1 and CDR2 from the germline V gene are SEHNR and FQNEAQ (reference sequence). The CDR3 length is 14 residues.